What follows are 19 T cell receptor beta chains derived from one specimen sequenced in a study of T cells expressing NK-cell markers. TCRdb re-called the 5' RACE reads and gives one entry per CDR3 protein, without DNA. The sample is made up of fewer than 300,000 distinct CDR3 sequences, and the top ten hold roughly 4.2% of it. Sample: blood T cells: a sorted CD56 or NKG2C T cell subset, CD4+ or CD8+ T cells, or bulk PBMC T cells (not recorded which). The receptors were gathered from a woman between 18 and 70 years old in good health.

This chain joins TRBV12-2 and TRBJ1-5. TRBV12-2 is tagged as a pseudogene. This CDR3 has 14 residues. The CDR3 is CASRFWQINQPQHF.

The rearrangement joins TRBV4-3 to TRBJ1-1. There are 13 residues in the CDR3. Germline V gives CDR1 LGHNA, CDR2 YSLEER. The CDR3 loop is CASSQDLGREAFF.

This CDR3 reads CASSVGVAGSNEQFF. This chain links TRBV9 with TRBJ2-1; the D call of TRBD2 rests on TCRdb alone, since no DNA is present to check it. The CDR3 consists of 15 residues. CDR1 is SGDLS and CDR2 is YYNGEE in the germline V gene.

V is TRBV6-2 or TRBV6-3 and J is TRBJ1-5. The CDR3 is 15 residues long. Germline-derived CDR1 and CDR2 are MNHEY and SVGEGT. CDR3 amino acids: CASSPTKANNQPQHF.

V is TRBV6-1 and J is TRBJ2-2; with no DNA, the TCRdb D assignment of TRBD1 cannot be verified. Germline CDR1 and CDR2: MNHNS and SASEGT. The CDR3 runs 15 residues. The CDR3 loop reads CASRARAGGVGELFF.

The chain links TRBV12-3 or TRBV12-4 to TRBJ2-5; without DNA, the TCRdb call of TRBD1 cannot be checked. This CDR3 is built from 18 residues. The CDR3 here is CASSLPGASDPNEETQYF.

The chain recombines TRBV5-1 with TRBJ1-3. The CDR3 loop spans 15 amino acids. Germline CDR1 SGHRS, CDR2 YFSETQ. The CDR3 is CASSLYGEDGNTIYF.

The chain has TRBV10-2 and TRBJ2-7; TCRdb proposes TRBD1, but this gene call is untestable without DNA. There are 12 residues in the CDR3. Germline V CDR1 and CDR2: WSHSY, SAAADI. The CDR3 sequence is CASRPQNYEQYF.

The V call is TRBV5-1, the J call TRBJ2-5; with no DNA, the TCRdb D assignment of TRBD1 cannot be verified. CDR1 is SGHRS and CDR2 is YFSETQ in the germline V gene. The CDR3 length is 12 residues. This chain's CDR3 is CASGQGKETQYF.

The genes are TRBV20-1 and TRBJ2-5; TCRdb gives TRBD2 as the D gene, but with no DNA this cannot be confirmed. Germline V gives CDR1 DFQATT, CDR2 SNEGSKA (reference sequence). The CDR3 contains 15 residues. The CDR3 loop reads CSATGGLAGPETQYF.

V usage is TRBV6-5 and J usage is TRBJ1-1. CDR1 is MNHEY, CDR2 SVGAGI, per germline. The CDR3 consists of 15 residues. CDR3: CASSWGVLMNTEAFF.

CDR3 loop: CASRIAERANVLTF. The rearrangement uses TRBV12-3 or TRBV12-4 and TRBJ2-6. The CDR3 is 14 amino acids.

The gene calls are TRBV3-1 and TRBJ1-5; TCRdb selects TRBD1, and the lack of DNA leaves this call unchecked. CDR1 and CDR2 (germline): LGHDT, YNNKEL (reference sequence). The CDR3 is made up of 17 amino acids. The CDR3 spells CASSQDVPGTTPQPQHF. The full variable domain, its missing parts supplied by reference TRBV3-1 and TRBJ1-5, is DTAVSQTPKYLVTQMGNDKSIKCEQNLGHDTMYWYKQDSKKFLKIMFSYNNKELIINETVPNRFSPKSPDKAHLNLHINSLELGDSAVYFCASSQDVPGTTPQPQHFGDGTRLSIL.

CDR3 sequence: CASSRTSGTGVYGYTF. The V call is TRBV12-3 or TRBV12-4, the J call TRBJ1-2; TCRdb indicates TRBD1, and absent DNA this call remains unverified. The CDR3 has 16 amino acids.

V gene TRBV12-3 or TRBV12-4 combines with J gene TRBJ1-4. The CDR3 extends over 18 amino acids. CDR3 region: CASSLGVSWGATNEKLFF.

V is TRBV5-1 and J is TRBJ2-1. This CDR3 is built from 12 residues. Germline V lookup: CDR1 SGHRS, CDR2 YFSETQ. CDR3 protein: CASSRGDNEQFF.

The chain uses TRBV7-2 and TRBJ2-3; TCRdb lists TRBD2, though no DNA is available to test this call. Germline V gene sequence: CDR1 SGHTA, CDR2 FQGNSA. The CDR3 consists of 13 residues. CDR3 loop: CASSTTEGDTQYF.

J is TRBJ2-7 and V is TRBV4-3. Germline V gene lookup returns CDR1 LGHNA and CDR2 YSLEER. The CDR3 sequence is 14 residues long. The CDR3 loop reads CASSPGRAPYEQYF.

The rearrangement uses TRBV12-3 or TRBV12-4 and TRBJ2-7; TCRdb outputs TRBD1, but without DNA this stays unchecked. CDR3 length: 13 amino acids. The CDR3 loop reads CASRPGQESEQYF.